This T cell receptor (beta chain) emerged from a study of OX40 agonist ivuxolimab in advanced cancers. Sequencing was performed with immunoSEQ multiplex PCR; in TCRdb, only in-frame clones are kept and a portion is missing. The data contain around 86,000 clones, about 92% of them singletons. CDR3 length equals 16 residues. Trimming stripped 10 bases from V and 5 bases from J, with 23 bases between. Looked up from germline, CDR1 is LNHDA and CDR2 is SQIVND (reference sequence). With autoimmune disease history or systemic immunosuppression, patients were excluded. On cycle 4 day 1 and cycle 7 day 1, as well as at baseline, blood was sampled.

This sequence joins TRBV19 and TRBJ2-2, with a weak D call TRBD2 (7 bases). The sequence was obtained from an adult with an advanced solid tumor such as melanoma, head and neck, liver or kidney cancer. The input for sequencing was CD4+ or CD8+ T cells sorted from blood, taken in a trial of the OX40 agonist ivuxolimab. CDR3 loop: CATHPVGGLGTGELFF. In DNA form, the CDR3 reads TGTGCCACTCACCCCGTGGGGGGGCTGGGAACCGGGGAGCTGTTTTTT.